This T cell receptor beta chain came from a study of CD8+ T cells in alopecia areata. Findings of the study overall: Scalp clonality, together with expanded CD8+ clones among the top 100, fell significantly with tofacitinib.

Remarks on this clone: The antigen is unknown.

Extracted from the samples, RNA was reverse transcribed into cDNA to serve as the sequencing template. The table came from immunoSEQ multiplex PCR; TCRdb's copy has only in-frame clones and leaves some out. This sample carries 150,000 to 200,000 clones, more than 55% of them seen once, and the ten largest clones take approximately 1.3%. Germline CDR1 is GTSNPN and CDR2 is SVGIG (reference sequence). With 5 bases clipped from V and 7 bases from J, the junction kept 1 base outside the gene matches. The CDR3 loop spans 13 amino acids. Treatment in this sample: oral pan-JAK inhibitor, 5-10 mg twice daily. It was from PBMCs that CD4+ and CD8+ T cells were sorted.

This receptor was taken from a human donor with alopecia areata. This sample comprised CD4+ T cells sorted from blood, obtained at approximately week 49, from a patient treated with tofacitinib. The chain couples TRBV30 to TRBJ1-6; 11 positions match TRBD1. CDR3 region: CAWGQGANSPLHF. In DNA form, the CDR3 reads TGTGCCTGGGGACAGGGGGCGAATTCACCCCTCCACTTT.